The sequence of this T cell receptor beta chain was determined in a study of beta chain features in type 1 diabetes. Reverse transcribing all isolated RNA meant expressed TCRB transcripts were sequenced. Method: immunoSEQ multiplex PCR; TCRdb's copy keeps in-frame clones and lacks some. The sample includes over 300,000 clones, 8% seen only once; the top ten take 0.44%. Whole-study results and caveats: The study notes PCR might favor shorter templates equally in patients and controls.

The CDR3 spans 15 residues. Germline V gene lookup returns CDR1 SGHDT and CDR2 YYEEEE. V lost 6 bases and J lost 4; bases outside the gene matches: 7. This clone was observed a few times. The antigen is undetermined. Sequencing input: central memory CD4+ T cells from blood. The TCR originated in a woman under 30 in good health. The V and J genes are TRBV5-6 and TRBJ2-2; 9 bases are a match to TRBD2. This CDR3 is CASTSGGRATGELFF. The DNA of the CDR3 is TGTGCCAGCACCTCGGGCGGGAGGGCCACCGGGGAGCTGTTTTTT.